Below, 18 T cell receptor beta chains from the same sample are listed, as sequenced in a study of blood T cell repertoires in COVID-19. The protocol was immunoSEQ multiplex PCR, while the TCRdb copy is restricted to in-frame clones and leaves out a portion. The sample consists of about 97,000 clones, around 80% of them appearing once. The sequencing sample was made of peripheral blood. These receptors were taken from a man in his sixties or seventies with acute or convalescent COVID-19.

The V gene is TRBV5-6, the J gene TRBJ1-1; tentative D call: TRBD1 (5 bases). V was pared by 4 bases and J by 4 bases, with 8 bases between. Germline V lookup: CDR1 SGHDT, CDR2 YYEEEE. The CDR3 consists of 12 residues. CDR3 bases: TGTGCCAGCAGCCTGGACATCACTGAAGCTTTCTTT. This gives the protein CASSLDITEAFF.

The chain carries TRBV27 and TRBJ1-4, with 7 bases that match TRBD1. Germline CDR1 MNHEY, CDR2 SMNVEV (reference sequence). V trimming: 5 bases; J trimming: 6 bases; junction bases outside the gene matches: 6. The CDR3 loop spans 14 amino acids. The CDR3 reads CASSPGTVYEKLFF. CDR3 bases: TGTGCCAGCAGTCCCGGGACAGTTTATGAAAAACTGTTTTTT.

This chain joins TRBV15 and TRBJ1-3, with D maybe TRBD1 (6 bases). V dropped 3 bases and J dropped 2 bases, with 8 bases sitting between them. From germline, CDR1 is LNHNV and CDR2 YYDKDF (reference sequence). The CDR3 runs 14 residues. Written as DNA, the CDR3 is TGTGCCACCAGCAGCAGGACAGCTGGAAACACCATATATTTT. Amino acids: CATSSRTAGNTIYF.

The J gene is TRBJ1-1, the V gene TRBV11-2; weak D call: TRBD1 (5 bases). Germline CDR1 SGHAT, CDR2 FQNNGV. The length of the CDR3 is 11 residues. V was pared by 6 bases and J by 7 bases, with 9 bases between. The CDR3, as DNA: TGTGCCAGCAGGCTTGACAGTGAAGCTTTCTTT. Amino acids: CASRLDSEAFF.

DNA of the CDR3: TGTGCCAGCACGGGACAGGGCTATGAGCAGTTCTTC. It encodes CASTGQGYEQFF. V and J are TRBV6-6 and TRBJ2-1; 9 bases fit TRBD1. The CDR3 length is 12 residues. V lost 7 bases to trimming and J lost 8 bases; unmatched junction nucleotides: 3. CDR1 is MNHNY, CDR2 SVGAGI, per germline (reference sequence).

This chain connects TRBV3-1 (or the pseudogene TRBV3-2) to TRBJ2-3; 9 nucleotides match TRBD2. The germline gives CDR1 LGHDT, CDR2 YNNKEL (reference sequence). Germline trimming cut 5 bases from V and 6 bases from J; bases unmatched to any gene: 9. This CDR3 spans 15 amino acids. In nucleotides, the CDR3 is TGTGCCAGCAGCTATAGCGGGGGACCAGGGGATACGCAGTATTTT. It yields the protein CASSYSGGPGDTQYF.

The J gene is TRBJ2-1, the V gene TRBV2; a weak D match, TRBD1 (6 bases). The germline CDR1 and CDR2 sequences are SNHLY and FYNNEI. V was shortened by 2 bases and J by 8 bases, with 10 bases between the two germline ends. CDR3 length: 13 amino acids. CDR3: CASSEIAGDEQFF. The CDR3 DNA follows: TGTGCCAGCAGTGAAATCGCAGGGGATGAGCAGTTCTTC.

This clone occurred once. V gene TRBV6-5 combines with J gene TRBJ1-2; weak D call: TRBD1 (6 bases). Germline CDR1 and CDR2: MNHEY and SVGAGI. V lost 7 bases, J lost 4 bases, and 19 bases lay in between. This CDR3 has 15 amino acids. The CDR3 nucleotides are TGTGCCAGCACCTCGGCGGTTGGCAGGGGCTATGGCTACACCTTC. Translation gives CASTSAVGRGYGYTF.

The V and J genes are TRBV5-1 and TRBJ1-1, with D possibly TRBD1 on 5 matching bases. Trimming left V 7 bases short and J 1 base short, with 8 bases between. Germline assignment: CDR1 SGHRS and CDR2 YFSETQ. The CDR3 spans 12 residues. CDR3 DNA sequence: TGCGCCAGCCGCGACAGGAACACTGAAGCTTTCTTT. It translates to CASRDRNTEAFF. The complete variable domain, with remaining parts taken from reference TRBV5-1 and TRBJ1-1, reads KAGVTQTPRYLIKTRGQQVTLSCSPISGHRSVSWYQQTPGQGLQFLFEYFSETQRNKGNFPGRFSGRQFSNSRSEMNVSTLELGDSALYLCASRDRNTEAFFGQGTRLTVV.

The rearrangement joins TRBV30 to TRBJ1-2; unclear D gene. Trimming took off 4 bases at V and 1 base at J, with 7 bases between the two ends. The CDR3 sequence is 12 residues long. Germline V lookup: CDR1 GTSNPN, CDR2 SVGIG (reference sequence). Here the CDR3 DNA reads TGTGCCTGGAAGAAACTTAACTATGGCTACACCTTC. Translation gives CAWKKLNYGYTF.

The CDR3 protein is CASSFPPGQGTLNYGYTF. The CDR3 DNA follows: TGTGCCAGCAGTTTTCCTCCGGGACAGGGGACCTTAAACTATGGCTACACCTTC. The V gene is TRBV4-2, the J gene TRBJ1-2; TRBD1 matches at 10 bases. This CDR3 comprises 18 residues. Looked up from germline, CDR1 is LGHNA and CDR2 is YNFKEQ. The junction had 15 bases not matched to a gene; V was cut back by 6 bases and J by 2 bases.

The gene calls are TRBV28 and TRBJ2-7; tentatively, D is TRBD2 (6 bases). CDR3 size: 16 residues. V was clipped by 6 bases and J by 4 bases, with 22 bases between them. Germline loops: CDR1 MDHEN, CDR2 SYDVKM. The CDR3 sequence is CASSPPGGSGQYEQYF. DNA for the CDR3: TGTGCCAGCAGCCCCCCCGGCGGTAGCGGACAATACGAGCAGTACTTC. The whole variable domain, filled in from reference TRBV28 and TRBJ2-7, reads DVKVTQSSRYLVKRTGEKVFLECVQDMDHENMFWYRQDPGLGLRLIYFSYDVKMKEKGDIPEGYSVSREKKERFSLILESASTNQTSMYLCASSPPGGSGQYEQYFGPGTRLTVT.

The rearrangement joins TRBV3-1 (or the pseudogene TRBV3-2) to TRBJ1-2; 7 bases are shared with TRBD1. CDR3 length: 15 amino acids. Trimming at V came to 0 bases and at J to 5 bases, leaving 6 bases not matched to a gene. Germline V gene sequence: CDR1 LGHDT, CDR2 YNNKEL (reference sequence). The chain's CDR3 is CASSQEGAGGYGYTF. The CDR3 nucleotides are TGTGCCAGCAGCCAAGAAGGGGCAGGGGGGTATGGCTACACCTTC.

This CDR3 is CSASLRTGGNQPQHF. The CDR3 region has the DNA TGCAGTGCCAGTCTTCGGACAGGGGGCAATCAGCCCCAGCATTTT. The chain is built from TRBV20-1 and TRBJ1-5, with 9 bases aligning to TRBD1. Germline V gene sequence: CDR1 DFQATT, CDR2 SNEGSKA (reference sequence). V was clipped by 6 bases and J by 2 bases; unmatched bases: 8. The CDR3 covers 15 residues.

This clone was observed a handful of times. The V and J genes are TRBV28 and TRBJ1-6; D is unclear. The CDR3 consists of 14 residues. CDR1 and CDR2 (germline): MDHEN, SYDVKM. The V end was cut by 2 bases, the J end by 7 bases, with 9 bases between. This chain's CDR3 is CASSLAGRNSPLHF. In DNA form, the CDR3 reads TGTGCCAGCAGTTTAGCGGGAAGGAATTCACCCCTCCACTTT.

CDR3: CASSVGQNTEAFF. CDR3 bases: TGTGCCAGCAGCGTAGGACAGAACACTGAAGCTTTCTTT. The V gene is TRBV7-2, the J gene TRBJ1-1; tentatively, D is TRBD1 (5 bases). V dropped 5 bases and J dropped 1 base, with 8 bases sitting between them. The CDR3 extends over 13 amino acids. Germline assignment: CDR1 SGHTA and CDR2 FQGNSA.

The V and J genes are TRBV11-2 and TRBJ2-1; 10 bases are a match to TRBD1. CDR1 SGHAT and CDR2 FQNNGV come from the germline V gene. V gave up 6 bases and J gave up 8 bases; unmatched junction bases: 7. The CDR3 loop spans 14 amino acids. The CDR3 coding sequence is TGTGCCAGCAGGACCGGGACAGGGGAGCATGAGCAGTTCTTC. Its protein product is CASRTGTGEHEQFF.

The chain recombines TRBV2 with TRBJ2-2; the D gene is possibly TRBD1 (5 bases). The V end lost 7 bases, the J end lost 4 bases, and 16 bases lay between the germline ends. This CDR3 spans 15 amino acids. Germline CDR1 is SNHLY and CDR2 is FYNNEI. CDR3 sequence reads: CASITLAGITGELFF. The CDR3 DNA reads as TGTGCCAGCATCACTTTGGCAGGGATCACCGGGGAGCTGTTTTTT.